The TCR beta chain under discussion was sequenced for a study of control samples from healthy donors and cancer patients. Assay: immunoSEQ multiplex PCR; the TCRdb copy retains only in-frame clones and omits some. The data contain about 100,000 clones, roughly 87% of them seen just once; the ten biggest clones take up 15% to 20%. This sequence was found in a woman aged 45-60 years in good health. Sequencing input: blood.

The CDR3 sequence is CASSSRGLEAFF. The CDR3 DNA sequence: TGCGCCAGCAGTTCGCGGGGCCTTGAAGCTTTCTTT. The gene calls are TRBV5-1 and TRBJ1-1, with D possibly TRBD1 on 5 matching bases. The V and J ends lost 5 bases and 7 bases respectively, with 12 bases between them. Germline CDR1 and CDR2: SGHRS and YFSETQ. The CDR3 covers 12 residues. Using reference TRBV5-1 and TRBJ1-1 for the parts outside the CDR3, the full variable domain is KAGVTQTPRYLIKTRGQQVTLSCSPISGHRSVSWYQQTPGQGLQFLFEYFSETQRNKGNFPGRFSGRQFSNSRSEMNVSTLELGDSALYLCASSSRGLEAFFGQGTRLTVV.